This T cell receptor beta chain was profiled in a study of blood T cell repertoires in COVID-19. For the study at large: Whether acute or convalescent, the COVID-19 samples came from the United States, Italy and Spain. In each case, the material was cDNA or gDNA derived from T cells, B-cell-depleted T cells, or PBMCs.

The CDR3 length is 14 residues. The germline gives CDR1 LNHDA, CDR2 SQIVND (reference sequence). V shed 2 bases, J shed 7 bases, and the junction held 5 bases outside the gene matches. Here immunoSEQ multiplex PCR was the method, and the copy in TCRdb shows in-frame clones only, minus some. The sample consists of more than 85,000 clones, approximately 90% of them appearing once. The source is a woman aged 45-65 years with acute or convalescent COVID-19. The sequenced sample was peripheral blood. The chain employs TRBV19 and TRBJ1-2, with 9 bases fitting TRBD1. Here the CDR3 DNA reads TGTGCCAGTAGTATATGGGGACAGGGATTTGGCTACACCTTC. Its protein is CASSIWGQGFGYTF.